The rows below give T cell receptor beta chains drawn from one sample of a study of T cell responses to AZD1222 COVID-19 vaccine. Only in-frame clones appear in the TCRdb table, and some are missing; sequencing was by immunoSEQ multiplex PCR. In the table there are about 150,000 clones, about 87% of which are singletons. The material sequenced was peripheral blood, taken on day 0 of MenACWY control vaccination. All receptors derive from an adult in good health. Each CDR3 is given with its conserved first and last residue. A D gene is named only where the DNA matches it firmly. A clone size is listed for some rows: how often the clone was seen (once, few, many), or a class if it is expanded.

j_gene: TRBJ1-5
abundance: .
v_gene: TRBV29-1
d_gene: TRBD1
CDR3nt: TGCAGCGTTAGACAGGGGGCTATCAATCAGCCCCAGCATTTT
CDR3aa: CSVRQGAINQPQHF

j_gene: TRBJ1-2
abundance: once
v_gene: TRBV4-1
d_gene: .
CDR3nt: TGCGCCAGCAGCCACTCCCCCTCCCGAGGGTATGGCTACACCTTC
CDR3aa: CASSHSPSRGYGYTF

j_gene: TRBJ1-1
abundance: .
v_gene: TRBV6-6
d_gene: TRBD1
CDR3nt: TGTGCCAGCCGGGACAGGGGAGGATTAGGAGCTTTCTTT
CDR3aa: CASRDRGGLGAFF

j_gene: TRBJ2-5
abundance: .
v_gene: TRBV28
d_gene: TRBD1
CDR3nt: TGTGCCAGCAGTACACGATCCGGGACAGGGGGCTTGGAGACCCAGTACTTC
CDR3aa: CASSTRSGTGGLETQYF

j_gene: TRBJ2-1
abundance: .
v_gene: TRBV10-3
d_gene: TRBD1
CDR3nt: TGTGCCATCAGTGAGTCCGGGACAGCGAGGCACAATGAGCAGTTCTTC
CDR3aa: CAISESGTARHNEQFF

j_gene: TRBJ1-1
abundance: .
v_gene: TRBV6-5
d_gene: .
CDR3nt: TGTGCCAGCAGCGGGAGGACACCGGTGGCTGAAGCTTTCTTT
CDR3aa: CASSGRTPVAEAFF

j_gene: TRBJ2-1
abundance: .
v_gene: TRBV5-1
d_gene: TRBD2
CDR3nt: TGCGCCAGCAGCCCGGGGACTAGCGGGGGAAAGGGCAATGAGCAGTTCTTC
CDR3aa: CASSPGTSGGKGNEQFF

j_gene: TRBJ1-1
abundance: .
v_gene: TRBV10-3
d_gene: .
CDR3nt: TGTGCCATCAGTGCTTCACCCGGGACTTTGAGCAAGAACACTGAAGCTTTCTTT
CDR3aa: CAISASPGTLSKNTEAFF

j_gene: TRBJ1-2
abundance: .
v_gene: TRBV28
d_gene: .
CDR3nt: TGTGCCAGCAGTATCGACAGAAGTATCTACGGCTACACCTTC
CDR3aa: CASSIDRSIYGYTF

j_gene: TRBJ1-5
abundance: .
v_gene: TRBV5-1
d_gene: .
CDR3nt: TGCGCCAGCAGCCCGGACAGTCCTAATCAGCCCCAGCATTTT
CDR3aa: CASSPDSPNQPQHF

j_gene: TRBJ1-2
abundance: few
v_gene: TRBV11-2
d_gene: .
CDR3nt: TGTGCCAGCAGCCCTAGTTTGAGCGGGGGCTACACCTTC
CDR3aa: CASSPSLSGGYTF

j_gene: TRBJ2-3
abundance: .
v_gene: TRBV9
d_gene: TRBD2
CDR3nt: TGTGCCAGCAGCGTAGGGGGCGGGAGCTTGGATACGCAGTATTTT
CDR3aa: CASSVGGGSLDTQYF

j_gene: TRBJ2-1
abundance: .
v_gene: TRBV6-5
d_gene: TRBD2
CDR3nt: TGTGCCAGCAGTTACTCGGGGGGGTCCTACAATGAGCAGTTCTTC
CDR3aa: CASSYSGGSYNEQFF

j_gene: TRBJ1-1
abundance: .
v_gene: TRBV6-5
d_gene: .
CDR3nt: TGTGCCAGCGGACTGATTGAAGCTTTCTTT
CDR3aa: CASGLIEAFF

j_gene: TRBJ2-3
abundance: .
v_gene: TRBV6-5
d_gene: .
CDR3nt: TGTGCCAGCCTGCGCGAGACAGACTCCCCAGATACGCAGTATTTT
CDR3aa: CASLRETDSPDTQYF

j_gene: TRBJ1-1
abundance: .
v_gene: TRBV19
d_gene: .
CDR3nt: TGTGCCAGTAGTACCCCCGGAGGTGAAGCTTTCTTT
CDR3aa: CASSTPGGEAFF

j_gene: TRBJ2-5
abundance: .
v_gene: TRBV4-3
d_gene: TRBD2
CDR3nt: TGCGCCAGCAGCCCCGGACTAGAAGAGACCCAGTACTTC
CDR3aa: CASSPGLEETQYF

j_gene: TRBJ1-5
abundance: .
v_gene: TRBV11-2
d_gene: .
CDR3nt: TGTGCCAGCAGCTTGGGACTGGACTACGATAGCAATCAGCCCCAGCATTTT
CDR3aa: CASSLGLDYDSNQPQHF

j_gene: TRBJ1-1
abundance: once
v_gene: TRBV19
d_gene: .
CDR3nt: TGTGCCAGTAGTATCTCAGGGGTCACTGAAGCTTTCTTT
CDR3aa: CASSISGVTEAFF